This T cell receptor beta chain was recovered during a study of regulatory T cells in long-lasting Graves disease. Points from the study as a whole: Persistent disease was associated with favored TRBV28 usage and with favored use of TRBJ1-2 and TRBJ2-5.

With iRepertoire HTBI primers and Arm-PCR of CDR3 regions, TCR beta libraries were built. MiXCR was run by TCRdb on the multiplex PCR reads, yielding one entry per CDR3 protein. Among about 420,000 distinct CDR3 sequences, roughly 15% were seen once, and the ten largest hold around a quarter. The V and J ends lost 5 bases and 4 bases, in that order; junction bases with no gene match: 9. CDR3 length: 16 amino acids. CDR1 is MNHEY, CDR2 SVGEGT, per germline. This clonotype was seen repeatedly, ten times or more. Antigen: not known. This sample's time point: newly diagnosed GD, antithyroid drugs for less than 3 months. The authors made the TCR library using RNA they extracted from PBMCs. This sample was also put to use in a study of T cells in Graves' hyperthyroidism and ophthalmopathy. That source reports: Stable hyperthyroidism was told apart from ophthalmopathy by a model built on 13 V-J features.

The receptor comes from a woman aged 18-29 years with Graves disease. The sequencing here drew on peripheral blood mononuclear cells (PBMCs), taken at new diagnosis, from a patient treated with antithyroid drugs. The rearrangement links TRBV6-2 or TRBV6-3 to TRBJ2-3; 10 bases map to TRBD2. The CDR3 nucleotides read TGTGCCAGCAGTCTAAGAGCGGGAGGGCCCTCAGATACGCAGTATTTT. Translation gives CASSLRAGGPSDTQYF.